The clone carrying this TCR beta chain was observed a handful of times. As yet, its antigen is unknown. Germline V gene data show CDR1 as SGHTA and CDR2 as FQGNSA. There are 17 residues in the CDR3. V was clipped by 3 bases and J by 0 bases, with 15 bases between them. This sample is part of a study of blood T cells in healthy people across ages. General study points: Naive CD4+ cells and diversity were both higher in long-lived donors than in aged donors. Naive and antigen-experienced cells were not separated, limiting conclusive comparison.

The use of a sample-barcoded 5' primer and a J-beta primer mix characterized a second PCR of roughly 6 to 11 cycles. TCRdb independently ran MiXCR on the 5' RACE reads; one entry per CDR3 protein. Of more than 550,000 distinct CDR3 sequences listed, 22% are singletons. Sequencing input: blood. The V and J genes are TRBV7-2 and TRBJ2-1; maybe TRBD1 (6 bases). This TCR was sampled from a man between 65 and 79 years old in good health. CDR3: CASSFGRGRSSYNEQFF. In DNA, the CDR3 is TGTGCCAGCAGCTTTGGCAGGGGAAGAAGCTCCTACAATGAGCAGTTCTTC. The full variable domain, with the rest looked up from reference TRBV7-2 and TRBJ2-1, is GAGVSQSPSNKVTEKGKDVELRCDPISGHTALYWYRQSLGQGLEFLIYFQGNSAPDKSGLPSDRFSAERTGGSVSTLTIQRTQQEDSAVYLCASSFGRGRSSYNEQFFGPGTRLTVL.